This T cell receptor (beta chain) was obtained from a study of T cell responses to AZD1222 COVID-19 vaccine. Sequencing was performed with immunoSEQ multiplex PCR; in TCRdb, only in-frame clones are kept and a portion is missing. Here the sample table reports under 150,000 clones. CDR1 is GTSNPN, CDR2 SVGIG, per germline (reference sequence). The CDR3 totals 17 residues. Unmatched junction bases numbered 16, after V lost 1 base and J lost 5 bases. This sequence joins TRBV30 and TRBJ1-2, with TRBD1 matching over 7 bases. Material for sequencing was peripheral blood. The receptor comes from an adult in good health. The CDR3 bases are TGTGCCTGGAGTGCGACAACAGGGGTTTTTAACCTGTATGGCTACACCTTC. Translation: CAWSATTGVFNLYGYTF.